This TCR beta chain is drawn from a study of blood T cell repertoires in COVID-19. Study details: Acute and convalescent COVID-19 specimens originated in the United States, Italy and Spain.

Measured with immunoSEQ multiplex PCR; TCRdb has only the in-frame clones, and not every one. The table has just over 300,000 clones, roughly 87% seen once. The ends were cut back, 0 bases at V and 3 bases at J, with 8 bases in the middle. CDR3 size: 14 residues. The V gene's germline CDR1 is SGHDN and CDR2 FVKESK. This receptor was obtained from a woman aged 18-29 years who had recovered from COVID-19. The chain recombines TRBV14 with TRBJ1-2; no definite D call. The sequencing sample was made of PBMCs or T cells enriched from blood (not recorded which). The CDR3 DNA is TGTGCCAGCAGCCAAGATTTGCTATACTATGGCTACACCTTC. Translated, it gives CASSQDLLYYGYTF.